The present T cell receptor (beta chain) was sequenced within a study of Ad26.COV2.S vaccination and SARS-CoV-2 variants. Overall study results and limits: From the TCR breadth and depth analyses, total T cell responses may have been underestimated.

The method was immunoSEQ multiplex PCR; TCRdb's version includes in-frame clones alone and lacks a portion of them. The sample lists over 130,000 clones, 86% seen once, with 5% in the top ten. Worth noting for this clone: Its antigen is undetermined.

The specimen comprised peripheral blood, sampled after recovery from COVID-19. The clonotype was recovered from a human donor who had recovered from COVID-19.

CDR3 protein: CASSRALGRGQETQYF. CDR3 bases: TGTGCCAGCAGCCGAGCTCTAGGTCGCGGACAAGAGACCCAGTACTTC. The chain has TRBV3-1 (or the pseudogene TRBV3-2) and TRBJ2-5; D remains ambiguous. The germline V gene has CDR1 LGHDT and CDR2 YNNKEL (reference sequence). V dropped 4 bases and J dropped 2 bases, with 17 bases sitting between them. The CDR3 is 16 residues long.